What follows are 20 T cell receptor beta chains derived from one specimen sequenced in a study of T cell changes during pregnancy in multiple sclerosis. Produced via immunoSEQ multiplex PCR; TCRdb's table is partial and in-frame only. This repertoire shows roughly 80,000 clones, roughly 91% found once; its top ten account for 0.9% to 1.2%. The starting material was peripheral blood, obtained in the first trimester of pregnancy. These receptors all stem from a female donor with multiple sclerosis, enrolled in a pregnancy study.

The chain carries TRBV6-6 and TRBJ2-3, with a possible D match to TRBD2 (5 bases). Trimming took 10 bases from V and 8 from J, leaving 16 bases between them. The CDR3 has 12 residues. Per the germline V gene, CDR1 is MNHNY and CDR2 is SVGAGI (reference sequence). DNA for the CDR3: TGTGCCACCTTGACGGGGAGTGGTACGCAGTATTTT. The encoded protein is CATLTGSGTQYF.

The count of this clone is one. This chain joins TRBV29-1 and TRBJ2-7, with TRBD1 matching 7 bases. J was trimmed by 2 bases and V by 4 bases; bases with no gene match: 2. The CDR3 has 12 amino acids. The V gene's germline CDR1 is SQVTM and CDR2 ANQGSEA. The DNA of the CDR3 is TGCAGCGTTGGGACAGGCCCCTACGAGCAGTACTTC. This sequence encodes CSVGTGPYEQYF.

The chain has TRBV7-3 and TRBJ2-3, with 7 bases matching TRBD2. The germline gives CDR1 SGHTA, CDR2 FQGTGA. CDR3 length: 16 residues. V dropped 0 bases and J dropped 5; count of bases not matched to a gene: 8. The CDR3 protein is CASSLTRGEGEDTQYF. CDR3 DNA: TGTGCCAGCAGCTTAACACGGGGGGAAGGCGAAGATACGCAGTATTTT.

V is TRBV6-1 and J is TRBJ2-5; 8 nucleotides align to TRBD2. The CDR3 sequence is 15 residues long. Germline V gene lookup returns CDR1 MNHNS and CDR2 SASEGT. V dropped 5 bases and J dropped 1; count of bases not matched to a gene: 6. The CDR3 nucleotides read TGTGCCAGCAGTCAAACTGCGGGGGGCCAAGAGACCCAGTACTTC. Its protein is CASSQTAGGQETQYF.

This sequence joins TRBV7-2 and TRBJ1-5; 7 bases are a match to TRBD1. V shed 5 bases, J shed 0 bases, and the junction held 10 bases outside the gene matches. Germline V CDR1 and CDR2: SGHTA, FQGNSA. CDR3 length equals 17 residues. The CDR3 DNA follows: TGTGCCAGCAGCCCGCGGACAGGCGTAGATAGCAATCAGCCCCAGCATTTT. Translating gives CASSPRTGVDSNQPQHF.

V and J are TRBV4-1 and TRBJ1-1, with a possible D match to TRBD1 (5 bases). Germline V gene data show CDR1 as MGHRA and CDR2 as YSYEKL. CDR3 length equals 16 residues. Trimming removed 0 bases at V and 1 base at J, with 12 bases between. CDR3 protein: CASSQERRTGNTEAFF. For the CDR3, the DNA is TGCGCCAGCAGCCAAGAGCGCAGAACAGGGAACACTGAAGCTTTCTTT.

The chain combines TRBV18 with TRBJ1-2; no definite D call. Trimming left V 3 bases short and J 8 bases short, with 16 bases between. Germline assignment: CDR1 KGHSH and CDR2 LQKENI. This CDR3 is built from 14 residues. The CDR3 protein is CASSPLATQGGYTF. The CDR3 DNA reads TGTGCCAGCTCACCCCTGGCGACACAAGGAGGCTACACCTTC.

The genes are TRBV9 and TRBJ2-1, with D uncertain. Germline V gene data show CDR1 as SGDLS and CDR2 as YYNGEE. Trimming cost V 2 bases and J 0 bases, with 9 bases left between them. CDR3 size: 15 residues. CDR3 nucleotide sequence: TGTGCCAGCAGCGTCGACATGAGCTCCTACAATGAGCAGTTCTTC. It encodes CASSVDMSSYNEQFF.

The V gene is TRBV10-2, the J gene TRBJ2-2; 8 nucleotides align to TRBD2. The J segment lost 1 base and the V segment lost 6 bases, leaving 7 bases of the junction unmatched. This CDR3 contains 16 residues. The germline V gene has CDR1 WSHSY and CDR2 SAAADI. DNA for the CDR3: TGCGCCAGCAGGAGGGCGGCGGGGGGGAACACCGGGGAGCTGTTTTTT. Translating it yields CASRRAAGGNTGELFF.

The chain has TRBV19 and TRBJ1-2, with D possibly being TRBD1 (5 bases). The CDR3 spans 15 residues. Per the germline V gene, CDR1 is LNHDA and CDR2 is SQIVND (reference sequence). V was trimmed by 3 bases and J by 6 bases, leaving 17 bases between them. Here the CDR3 DNA reads TGTGCCAGTAGTATGGCATTAGACAGCAGGCATGGCTACACCTTC. This sequence encodes CASSMALDSRHGYTF.

The rearrangement uses TRBV29-1 and TRBJ1-1, with unresolved D. V was clipped by 5 bases and J by 1 base, with 8 bases between them. CDR1 and CDR2 from the germline V gene are SQVTM and ANQGSEA. The CDR3 is 12 residues long. The CDR3 coding sequence is TGCAGCGTTAGACTTACGAACACTGAAGCTTTCTTT. It specifies CSVRLTNTEAFF.

This clone showed up just a few times. The chain employs TRBV10-3 and TRBJ1-6, with D hard to call. The germline V and J ends were trimmed by 3 bases and 4 bases, with 7 bases remaining between them. Germline-derived CDR1 and CDR2 are ENHRY and SYGVKD. The CDR3 is made up of 14 amino acids. The CDR3 region has the DNA TGTGCCATCAGTGAAAGCCGTTATAATTCACCCCTCCACTTT. Translation gives CAISESRYNSPLHF.

A few counts support this clone. V is TRBV4-1 and J is TRBJ2-7, with unresolved D. Germline V gene data show CDR1 as MGHRA and CDR2 as YSYEKL. The length of the CDR3 is 13 residues. V gave up 5 bases and J gave up 2 bases, with 10 bases separating them. The CDR3 DNA reads TGCGCCAGCAGCTTAGACGGAGCCTACGAGCAGTACTTC. The encoded protein is CASSLDGAYEQYF.

This chain uses TRBV6-6 with TRBJ2-1; 7 positions agree with TRBD2. CDR3 length equals 14 residues. Germline CDR1 MNHNY, CDR2 SVGAGI (reference sequence). J lost 6 bases, V lost 2 bases, and 4 bases had no gene match. The DNA of the CDR3 is TGTGCCAGCAGTTACGGCGGGAGTATCAATGAGCAGTTCTTC. This sequence encodes CASSYGGSINEQFF.

J is TRBJ1-5 and V is TRBV6-6; 7 positions match TRBD1. The length of the CDR3 is 14 residues. Germline CDR1 is MNHNY and CDR2 is SVGAGI (reference sequence). Trimming took 6 bases from V and 5 from J; bases not matched to a gene: 7. CDR3 DNA sequence: TGTGCCAGCAGCTCCCCAAGGGGGCATCAGCCCCAGCATTTT. Translation: CASSSPRGHQPQHF.

The genes are TRBV15 and TRBJ2-3; TRBD2 matches 9 bases. Trimming cost V 1 base and J 5 bases; bases outside gene matches: 7. The CDR3 loop spans 16 amino acids. Germline CDR1 reads LNHNV; CDR2 reads YYDKDF (reference sequence). CDR3 DNA: TGTGCCACCAGCAGAGGGGTAGCGGGGGTCGGAGATACGCAGTATTTT. Protein product: CATSRGVAGVGDTQYF.

This chain joins TRBV9 and TRBJ1-6; 8 bases match TRBD1. Germline assignment: CDR1 SGDLS and CDR2 YYNGEE. This CDR3 is 16 amino acids long. The V segment lost 4 bases and the J segment 7 bases; nucleotides outside the gene matches: 10. CDR3 sequence (DNA): TGTGCCAGCAGCCCGACAGGGGCTCAATTCAATTCACCCCTCCACTTT. Its protein product is CASSPTGAQFNSPLHF.

The chain carries TRBV5-1 and TRBJ2-2; 8 bases fit TRBD1. With V trimmed by 2 bases and J by 6 bases, 9 bases remained unmatched. This CDR3 is built from 16 residues. Germline V gene data show CDR1 as SGHRS and CDR2 as YFSETQ. This chain's CDR3 is CASSFLPTGVAGELFF. CDR3 DNA: TGCGCCAGCAGCTTTTTACCGACAGGGGTGGCCGGGGAGCTGTTTTTT.

This rearrangement joins TRBV7-2 to TRBJ1-5, with unresolved D. Germline CDR1 SGHTA, CDR2 FQGNSA. The CDR3 is 13 amino acids. The V end was cut by 0 bases, the J end by 5 bases, with 5 bases between. This CDR3 reads CASSLAQDQPQHF. CDR3 coding DNA: TGTGCCAGCAGCTTAGCCCAGGATCAGCCCCAGCATTTT.

This chain connects TRBV7-2 to TRBJ2-7; 7 nucleotides match TRBD2. Germline V CDR1 and CDR2: SGHTA, FQGNSA. The junction had 9 bases not matched to a gene; V was cut back by 4 bases and J by 0 bases. CDR3 length: 16 residues. CDR3 amino acids: CASSSLADLSSYEQYF. The CDR3 nucleotides read TGTGCCAGCAGCTCTCTAGCGGACTTAAGCTCCTACGAGCAGTACTTC.